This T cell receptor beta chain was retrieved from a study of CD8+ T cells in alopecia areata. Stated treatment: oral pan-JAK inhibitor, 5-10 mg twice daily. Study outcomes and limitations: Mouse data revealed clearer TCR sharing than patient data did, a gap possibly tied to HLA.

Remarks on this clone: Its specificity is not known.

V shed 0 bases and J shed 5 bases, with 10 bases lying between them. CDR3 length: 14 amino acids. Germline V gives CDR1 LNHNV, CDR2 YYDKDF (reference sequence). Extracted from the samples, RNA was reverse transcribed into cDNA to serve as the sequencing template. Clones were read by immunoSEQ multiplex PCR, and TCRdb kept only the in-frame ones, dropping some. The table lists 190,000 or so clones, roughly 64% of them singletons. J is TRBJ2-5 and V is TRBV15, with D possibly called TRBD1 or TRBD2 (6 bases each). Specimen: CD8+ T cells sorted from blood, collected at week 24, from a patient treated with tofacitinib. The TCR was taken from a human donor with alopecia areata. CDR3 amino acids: CATSRDRRGETQYF. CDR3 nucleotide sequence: TGTGCCACCAGCAGAGATAGGAGGGGGGAGACCCAGTACTTC.